This T cell receptor beta chain stems from a study of cytomegalovirus exposure and HLA in healthy donors. Trimming took off 4 bases at V and 0 bases at J, with 15 bases between the two ends. CDR3 length: 16 residues. Per the germline V gene, CDR1 is MNHNS and CDR2 is SASEGT. Study outcomes and limitations: There were some public TCRs occurring in many donors, but most TCR sequences were rare.

The protocol was immunoSEQ multiplex PCR, while the TCRdb copy is restricted to in-frame clones and leaves out a portion. The table has 260,000 or so clones, about 86% seen once. As for this clone: Antigen unknown.

Source material: PBMCs. This TCR was sampled from a man aged 18-30 years in good health and CMV-seronegative. The chain recombines TRBV6-1 with TRBJ1-1; TRBD1 is a possible D gene (6 bases). The CDR3 region is CASSAQRQAMNTEAFF. The CDR3 region has the DNA TGTGCCAGCAGTGCCCAAAGACAGGCGATGAACACTGAAGCTTTCTTT.